Presented here are 9 T cell receptor beta chains from one specimen sequenced in a study of blood T cell repertoires in COVID-19. Sequencing used immunoSEQ multiplex PCR; TCRdb keeps in-frame clones, though not all of them. Of about 140,000 clones listed, roughly 88% are singletons. Source material: peripheral blood. The receptors originated from a woman aged 55-69 years with acute or convalescent COVID-19.

This clone has just one count. The chain has TRBV7-2 and TRBJ2-7; TRBD2 aligns across 10 bases. Germline-derived CDR1 and CDR2 are SGHTA and FQGNSA. The V and J ends lost 2 bases and 5 bases, in that order; junction bases with no gene match: 6. The CDR3 spans 15 residues. The CDR3 sequence is CASSLITSGAHEQYF. The CDR3 DNA is TGTGCCAGCAGCTTAATAACTAGCGGGGCCCACGAGCAGTACTTC.

The chain is built from TRBV7-3 and TRBJ2-7; 7 bases map to TRBD1. This CDR3 has 13 residues. V shed 6 bases and J 3 bases; nucleotides not matched to a gene: 5. Germline CDR1 and CDR2: SGHTA and FQGTGA. The CDR3 region has the DNA TGTGCCAGCAGTTTTGACAGGGACTACGAGCAGTACTTC. This encodes CASSFDRDYEQYF.

This sequence joins TRBV2 and TRBJ2-7, with 12 bases that match TRBD1. Germline V gene data show CDR1 as SNHLY and CDR2 as FYNNEI. The CDR3 has 16 residues. The junction had 12 bases not matched to a gene; V was cut back by 7 bases and J by 5 bases. Here the CDR3 reads CASMAGTGGLVHEQYF. CDR3 in DNA: TGTGCCAGCATGGCCGGGACAGGGGGCTTGGTTCACGAGCAGTACTTC.

This sequence joins TRBV7-2 and TRBJ2-5, with D possibly matching TRBD1 (6 bases). V was cut by 5 bases and J by 3 bases, with 10 bases left in between. The CDR3 totals 13 residues. Per germline, CDR1 SGHTA and CDR2 FQGNSA. The CDR3 bases are TGTGCCAGCAGCACAGGGACAAAAGAGACCCAGTACTTC. Amino acids: CASSTGTKETQYF.

The rearrangement links TRBV18 to TRBJ1-2; 7 bases align to TRBD1. The germline gives CDR1 KGHSH, CDR2 LQKENI. There are 13 residues in the CDR3. After removal of 6 bases from V and 5 bases from J, the junction contained 6 bases not matched to a gene. Here the CDR3 DNA reads TGTGCCAGCTCGTCACAGGGGAGGTATGGCTACACCTTC. Residues: CASSSQGRYGYTF. The entire variable domain, with the rest obtained from reference TRBV18 and TRBJ1-2, is as follows: NAGVMQNPRHLVRRRGQEARLRCSPMKGHSHVYWYRQLPEEGLKFMVYLQKENIIDESGMPKERFSAEFPKEGPSILRIQQVVRGDSAAYFCASSSQGRYGYTFGSGTRLTVV.

For the CDR3, the DNA is TGTGCCAGCAGCCCAGCGGGTCGCCACATGAACACTGAAGCTTTCTTT. Protein sequence: CASSPAGRHMNTEAFF. This rearrangement joins TRBV7-2 to TRBJ1-1; D gene uncertain. The CDR3 contains 16 residues. CDR1 is SGHTA and CDR2 is FQGNSA in the germline V gene. V dropped 5 bases and J dropped 0 bases, with 16 bases sitting between them.

In this sample, this clone turned up a few times. This chain joins TRBV28 and TRBJ1-4; 8 bases map to TRBD1. Germline trimming cut 8 bases from V and 0 bases from J; bases unmatched to any gene: 5. The CDR3 is 15 amino acids. The germline CDR1 and CDR2 sequences are MDHEN and SYDVKM. CDR3 coding DNA: TGTGCCAGCGCGACAGGGGATGCAACTAATGAAAAACTGTTTTTT. Translated, it gives CASATGDATNEKLFF. Supplemented by reference TRBV28 and TRBJ1-4, the full variable domain reads DVKVTQSSRYLVKRTGEKVFLECVQDMDHENMFWYRQDPGLGLRLIYFSYDVKMKEKGDIPEGYSVSREKKERFSLILESASTNQTSMYLCASATGDATNEKLFFGSGTQLSVL.

This clone was recorded a few times. The gene calls are TRBV6-2 or TRBV6-3 and TRBJ2-2; 10 bases match TRBD1. V dropped 5 bases and J dropped 6; count of bases not matched to a gene: 6. CDR1 and CDR2 (germline): MNHEY, SVGEGT. CDR3 size: 15 residues. The CDR3 protein is CASSTRQGASGELFF. The CDR3 DNA reads TGTGCCAGCAGTACCCGACAGGGGGCATCCGGGGAGCTGTTTTTT.

J is TRBJ2-3 and V is TRBV27; 13 bases are a match to TRBD2. J lost 5 bases, V lost 3 bases, and 5 bases had no gene match. The CDR3 has 16 residues. From germline, CDR1 is MNHEY and CDR2 SMNVEV (reference sequence). This CDR3 reads CASSFTSGGGRDTQYF. Here the CDR3 DNA reads TGTGCCAGCAGTTTCACTAGCGGGGGGGGACGAGATACGCAGTATTTT.